Included here is one T cell receptor beta chain sequence, with context. The sample is drawn from a study of T cell clones after liver transplantation. Overall study context: Until 12-24 months post-transplant, subjects got standard immunosuppression and no induction. Patients counted as tolerant after at least one year off all immunosuppression, enzymes not exceeding twice normal.

The CDR3 spans 17 residues. Germline V gene lookup returns CDR1 SGHTA and CDR2 FQGNSA. V lost 4 bases, J lost 2 bases, and 8 bases stayed unmatched. Generated by immunoSEQ multiplex PCR, the TCRdb table keeps only in-frame clones and is missing some. In the table there are approximately 100,000 clones, roughly 80% of which are singletons. The sequence derives from a human donor who received a liver transplant. This specimen consisted of CD4+ T cells from blood, obtained before liver transplant. The J gene is TRBJ2-3, the V gene TRBV7-2; 11 nucleotides align to TRBD2. CDR3 sequence: CASSSALAGGSTDTQYF. CDR3 coding DNA: TGTGCCAGCAGCTCCGCCCTAGCGGGGGGATCCACAGATACGCAGTATTTT.